One T cell receptor (beta chain) is described in this entry. The target of this receptor is not known. Per-nucleotide qualities are absent, and no much larger clonotype sits a single base away. Library method: 5' RACE. Data came from an Illumina HiSeq 2500. A second about 7 to 11 cycle PCR used a sample-barcoded 5' primer and a J-beta primer mix. A unique molecular identifier was introduced onto each TCR beta cDNA molecule by a template-switch 5' adaptor carrying 12 random nucleotides. Each sample yielded at least 3 million CDR3-containing paired-end reads. The Mint cDNA synthesis kit, primed by a TRBC-specific oligonucleotide, was used to synthesize first-strand cDNA from all RNA. All cDNA was treated with uracil-DNA glycosylase and then went through a first 18-cycle PCR with the universal primers M1SS and BC2_uni_R. Regarding the original processing steps: For normalization, 1 million high-quality reads were randomly selected from each sample, with every read carrying a distinct molecular identifier. Reads with shared molecular identifiers were discarded instead of being binned into consensus sequences. MiTCR, run with a Q25 quality threshold and the strictest error-elimination algorithm, handled CDR3 identification, clonotype clustering and error correction. A nonparametric unseen species model with Euler transformation was used to estimate a lower bound on total TCR beta diversity. TCRdb reanalyzed the raw reads on its own, using fastp at Q25 for trimming and MiXCR for clone calling, and kept in-frame beta chains. Rows with one shared CDR3 protein collapse into an entry with the most common genes and DNA. These V and J calls rely on TCRdb rather than the paper's analysis. This sample gives approximately 690,000 distinct CDR3 sequences in total; around 43% of them show up just once. The top ten constitute 25% to 35% of the sample.

The entry originates in a study of blood T cells in healthy people across ages (dated by TCRdb to between 2014 and 2016). General notes on the study: In model experiments, template switching captured about one uniquely barcoded TCR beta cDNA molecule for every two T cells. The study measured age-related changes in TCR beta repertoire diversity using deep sequencing normalized with unique cDNA molecular identifiers. The donors were split into four age groups: young (average about 15 years), middle-aged (roughly 42), aged (about 56) and long-lived (under 90). To avoid experimental bias, donors of different ages were randomly spread across the sequencing lanes. Using the same blood draw, the study looked at two additional independent replicas of 1 million unique cDNA reads for two donors, one aged 18 to 30 and the other aged 80 or older. What the authors observed across the whole study: The CMV infection status of donors was not known, potentially confounding age-related changes in expanded clonotypes. Estimates of total diversity based on one million sequenced T cells were considered lower bounds and underestimates. The percentage of naive T cells measured by flow cytometry correlated strongly with observed TCR beta diversity. Because profiling used bulk unsorted PBMCs, naive and antigen-experienced compartments could not be compared conclusively. Compared with the aged group, the long-lived group had more naive CD4+ T cells, fewer expanded clones and increased TCR diversity, suggesting age selection. As age increased, observed TCR beta diversity per million T cells dropped in a roughly linear way, and a significant reduction was already evident by age about 40.

Trimming takes 2 bases from V and 1 base from J, and the germline ends sit 10 bases apart. Counted from cysteine to phenylalanine, this CDR3 has 15 amino acids. Kept here is only the CDR3 DNA, which spans 45 bases and is read in frame from base 1. CDR1 and CDR2, per the germline V gene, are SGHTA and FQGNSA. The roughly 38 donors, aged about 6 to 95 years, were systemically healthy Caucasian individuals from Russia. About 9.8 milliliters of peripheral blood were drawn from each donor into EDTA-treated Vacutainer tubes. Ficoll-Paque density-gradient centrifugation was used to isolate PBMCs, with at least 7 million per sample. Trizol reagent was used to extract total RNA from PBMCs, with at least 5.5 micrograms per sample. For every donor, flow cytometry on a PBMC aliquot measured the percentage of naive CD45RAhigh/CD27high T cells.

The chain couples TRBV7-2 to TRBJ2-3, with an unclear D gene assignment. The sequencing sample was made of blood. The receptor's source is a man older than 75 in good health. The DNA sequence is given as TGTGCCAGCAGCTTAAGGTCCGTCGGCACAGATACGCAGTATTTT. Its protein is CASSLRSVGTDTQYF. Beyond the CDR3, the reference TRBV7-2 and TRBJ2-3 genes provide the residues; the full variable domain reads: GAGVSQSPSNKVTEKGKDVELRCDPISGHTALYWYRQSLGQGLEFLIYFQGNSAPDKSGLPSDRFSAERTGGSVSTLTIQRTQQEDSAVYLCASSLRSVGTDTQYFGPGTRLTVL.